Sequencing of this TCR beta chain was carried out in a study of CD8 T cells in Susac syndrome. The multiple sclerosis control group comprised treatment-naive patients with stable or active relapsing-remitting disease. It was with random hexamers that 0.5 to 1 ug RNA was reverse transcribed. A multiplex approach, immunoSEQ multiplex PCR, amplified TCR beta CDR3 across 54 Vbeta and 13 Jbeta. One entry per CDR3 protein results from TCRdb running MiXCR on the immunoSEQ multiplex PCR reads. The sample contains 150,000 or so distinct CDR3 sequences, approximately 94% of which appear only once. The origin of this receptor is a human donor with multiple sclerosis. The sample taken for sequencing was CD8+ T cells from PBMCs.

Here the CDR3 DNA reads TGTGCCAGCAGCTTACCGGGGGGGCCCTCGGACGAGCAGTACTTC. The encoded protein is CASSLPGGPSDEQYF. The chain carries TRBV5-4 and TRBJ2-7, with 8 bases fitting TRBD2. Germline assignment: CDR1 SGHNT and CDR2 YYREEE (reference sequence). The CDR3 runs 15 residues. Trimming at V came to 2 bases and at J to 5 bases, leaving 9 bases not matched to a gene.